A single sample gave rise to the 25 T cell receptor beta chains below, sequenced in a study of blood T cell repertoires in COVID-19. The assay was immunoSEQ multiplex PCR, and TCRdb's table has in-frame clones only and misses some. The sample lists roughly 110,000 clones; 70% to 90% were seen once. Sequencing input: peripheral blood. Receptors originate from a woman aged 45-59 years with acute or convalescent COVID-19.

This chain uses TRBV12-2 with TRBJ2-7; the tabulated D call, TRBD1, remains unverified against the DNA. TRBV12-2 is tagged as a pseudogene. The CDR3 loop spans 17 amino acids. CDR3 DNA: TGTGCAAGTCGCTTAAGCTCTCGGACAGGGTGGCCCTACGAGCAGTACTTC. It translates to CASRLSSRTGWPYEQYF.

This chain connects TRBV2 to TRBJ2-2; TRBD1 agrees at 8 bases. The trim removed 4 bases at V and 7 bases at J, leaving 2 bases unmatched. There are 13 residues in the CDR3. Germline loops: CDR1 SNHLY, CDR2 FYNNEI. The CDR3: CASSGQGIGELFF. The CDR3 DNA is TGTGCCAGCAGTGGACAGGGGATCGGGGAGCTGTTTTTT.

V is TRBV7-2 and J is TRBJ2-3; perhaps TRBD2 as D (7 bases). The CDR3 runs 14 residues. V was cut by 5 bases and J by 4 bases, with 13 bases left in between. CDR1 and CDR2 from the germline V gene are SGHTA and FQGNSA. The CDR3 is CASSKEGGSDTQYF. The CDR3 DNA reads TGTGCCAGCAGCAAGGAGGGGGGGTCAGATACGCAGTATTTT.

The chain combines TRBV6-1 with TRBJ2-1; 9 positions agree with TRBD2. The CDR3 spans 16 residues. Trimming removed 3 bases from V and 4 bases from J; junction bases left unmatched: 7. The V gene's germline CDR1 is MNHNS and CDR2 SASEGT. CDR3 nucleotides: TGTGCCAGCAGTGACCTTAGCGGGAGAGCGTACAATGAGCAGTTCTTC. Translated: CASSDLSGRAYNEQFF.

This clone was detected once. The chain couples TRBV30 to TRBJ1-1; TRBD1 matches at 7 bases. The CDR3 has 13 residues. After removal of 0 bases from V and 7 bases from J, the junction contained 5 bases not matched to a gene. CDR1 is GTSNPN, CDR2 SVGIG, per germline (reference sequence). The CDR3 coding sequence is TGTGCCTGGAGTGTCAAGGGGGCGGTTGAAGCTTTCTTT. Translating it yields CAWSVKGAVEAFF.

V and J are TRBV12-3 or TRBV12-4 and TRBJ1-2; D remains unclear. This CDR3 has 12 amino acids. Trimming stripped 6 bases from V and 4 bases from J, with 9 bases between. The DNA of the CDR3 is TGTGCCAGCAGACAGACGGCCTATGGCTACACCTTC. This encodes CASRQTAYGYTF.

The chain links TRBV28 to TRBJ2-7; 11 bases agree with TRBD2. The CDR3 is made up of 14 amino acids. The germline V gene has CDR1 MDHEN and CDR2 SYDVKM. Unmatched junction bases numbered 5, after V lost 5 bases and J lost 5 bases. CDR3 coding DNA: TGTGCCAGCAGTACTACTAGCGGGAGAGACGAGCAGTACTTC. Encoded protein: CASSTTSGRDEQYF.

J is TRBJ2-1 and V is TRBV7-9, with a tentative D call TRBD1 (5 bases). Looked up from germline, CDR1 is SEHNR and CDR2 is FQNEAQ (reference sequence). Deletions cut 6 bases from V and 4 bases from J, with 10 bases between. The CDR3 consists of 13 residues. The CDR3 sequence: CASSNTGYNEQFF. The DNA for the CDR3 is TGTGCCAGCAGTAATACAGGATACAATGAGCAGTTCTTC.

V usage is TRBV28 and J usage is TRBJ2-2; 14 nucleotides align to TRBD2. J gave up 7 bases and V 6 bases, and 13 bases lay outside the gene matches. This CDR3 region has 18 residues. The germline gives CDR1 MDHEN, CDR2 SYDVKM. In DNA, the CDR3 is TGTGCCAGCAGCTGGCTTGGGACTAGCGGGAGATATCACGGGGAGCTGTTTTTT. Protein sequence: CASSWLGTSGRYHGELFF.

V gene TRBV29-1 combines with J gene TRBJ2-1; D is ambiguous. The CDR3 sequence is 9 residues long. Deletions cut 3 bases from V and 10 bases from J, with 4 bases between. CDR1 and CDR2 (germline): SQVTM, ANQGSEA. The CDR3 DNA sequence: TGCAGCGTTGAGAGGGAGCAGTTCTTC. Translating gives CSVEREQFF.

The V and J genes are TRBV5-1 and TRBJ2-3; 7 bases are shared with TRBD2. The CDR3 consists of 14 residues. CDR1 is SGHRS and CDR2 is YFSETQ in the germline V gene. Unmatched junction bases numbered 5, after V lost 5 bases and J lost 2 bases. Written as DNA, the CDR3 is TGCGCCAGCAGGCGGGGGTATTACACAGATACGCAGTATTTT. Its translation: CASRRGYYTDTQYF.

The chain is built from TRBV18 and TRBJ2-7; tentatively, D is TRBD2 (6 bases). The CDR3 consists of 14 residues. Germline assignment: CDR1 KGHSH and CDR2 LQKENI. V shed 4 bases and J shed 2 bases, with 12 bases lying between them. In DNA, the CDR3 is TGTGCCAGCTCACGGGGACTGAAAACCTACGAGCAGTACTTC. This translates into CASSRGLKTYEQYF. The full variable domain, in which reference TRBV18 and TRBJ2-7 provide the parts outside the CDR3, is NAGVMQNPRHLVRRRGQEARLRCSPMKGHSHVYWYRQLPEEGLKFMVYLQKENIIDESGMPKERFSAEFPKEGPSILRIQQVVRGDSAAYFCASSRGLKTYEQYFGPGTRLTVT.

The CDR3 spells CASNLAAGSSGNTIYF. As DNA, the CDR3 is TGTGCCAGCAACTTGGCGGCGGGGAGCTCTGGAAACACCATATATTTT. The V gene is TRBV7-2, the J gene TRBJ1-3; D not resolved. The ends were cut back, 7 bases at V and 0 bases at J, with 16 bases in the middle. The CDR3 spans 16 residues. Germline CDR1 reads SGHTA; CDR2 reads FQGNSA.

V gene TRBV6-2 or TRBV6-3 combines with J gene TRBJ1-5; no definite D call. The V gene lost 2 bases and the J gene lost 6 bases, with 8 bases spanning the gap. Germline CDR1 reads MNHEY; CDR2 reads SVGEGT. The length of the CDR3 is 13 residues. The CDR3: CASSYGMSQPQHF. The CDR3, as DNA: TGTGCCAGCAGTTACGGTATGAGTCAGCCCCAGCATTTT.

In DNA form, the CDR3 reads TGTGCCAGCAGTTTAACAGGTTACGAGCAGTACTTC. This sequence encodes CASSLTGYEQYF. V gene TRBV28 combines with J gene TRBJ2-7; a possible D gene is TRBD1 (5 bases). With 2 bases removed from V and 4 bases from J, the gap between germline ends came to 6 bases. Germline V CDR1 and CDR2: MDHEN, SYDVKM. This CDR3 contains 12 residues.

This clone has a single count. This chain joins TRBV7-9 and TRBJ1-2; 8 positions agree with TRBD1. V was pared by 4 bases and J by 4 bases, with 5 bases of the junction left unmatched. Germline lookup yields CDR1 SEHNR and CDR2 FQNEAQ (reference sequence). The CDR3 is 14 amino acids. The CDR3 here is CASSSGTGIYGYTF. The CDR3 region has the DNA TGTGCCAGCAGCTCGGGGACAGGCATCTATGGCTACACCTTC.

This chain uses TRBV3-1 (or the pseudogene TRBV3-2) with TRBJ2-1; D gene ambiguous. Trimming shortened V by 0 bases and J by 4 bases, and 13 bases separated the two germline ends. CDR3 size: 16 residues. Germline V gene data show CDR1 as LGHDT and CDR2 as YNNKEL (reference sequence). The CDR3 region is CASSQDFSNRYNEQFF. CDR3 DNA: TGTGCCAGCAGCCAAGATTTCTCGAATAGATACAATGAGCAGTTCTTC.

The chain recombines TRBV20-1 with TRBJ2-7; no firm D call. The CDR3 consists of 12 residues. The V gene lost 3 bases and the J gene lost 0 bases, with 6 bases spanning the gap. Germline V lookup: CDR1 DFQATT, CDR2 SNEGSKA (reference sequence). CDR3 sequence reads: CSASQASYEQYF. The CDR3 coding sequence is TGCAGTGCTAGTCAGGCCTCCTACGAGCAGTACTTC.

The chain employs TRBV2 and TRBJ2-7; tentatively, D is TRBD1 (6 bases). Germline V lookup: CDR1 SNHLY, CDR2 FYNNEI. The V gene lost 5 bases and the J gene lost 2 bases, with 10 bases spanning the gap. CDR3 length: 13 amino acids. The CDR3 loop reads CASSQGPPYEQYF. CDR3 in DNA: TGTGCCAGCAGTCAGGGGCCACCCTACGAGCAGTACTTC.

J is TRBJ2-1 and V is TRBV6-1; 14 positions agree with TRBD2. There are 17 residues in the CDR3. From germline, CDR1 is MNHNS and CDR2 SASEGT. V lost 0 bases and J lost 7; bases outside the gene matches: 5. The CDR3, as DNA: TGTGCCAGCAGTGAAGCGACTAGCGGGGGGGCAGGGAATGAGCAGTTCTTC. Translating gives CASSEATSGGAGNEQFF.

CDR3 region: CAISDQGLNEKLFF. The CDR3 bases are TGTGCCATCAGTGACCAGGGCCTTAATGAAAAACTGTTTTTT. The V call is TRBV10-3, the J call TRBJ1-4, with a weak D call TRBD1 (5 bases). Germline CDR1 ENHRY, CDR2 SYGVKD. CDR3 length equals 14 residues. Trimming removed 3 bases from V and 4 bases from J, with 9 bases in between.

V usage is TRBV30 and J usage is TRBJ1-1; the D gene is possibly TRBD1 (5 bases). V shed 2 bases and J shed 9 bases, with 13 bases lying between them. Germline lookup yields CDR1 GTSNPN and CDR2 SVGIG (reference sequence). The CDR3 is 12 amino acids. This CDR3 is CAWSRGGEKAFF. In DNA, the CDR3 is TGTGCCTGGAGTCGGGGAGGGGAGAAAGCTTTCTTT.

The rearrangement joins TRBV7-9 to TRBJ2-7, with no clear D. Between the trimmed V and J ends, which lost 1 base and 7 bases, there was a span of 11 bases. Germline CDR1 and CDR2: SEHNR and FQNEAQ (reference sequence). This CDR3 comprises 13 residues. The CDR3 DNA reads TGTGCCAGCAGCTTAGGGAAACAGCCAGAGCAGTACTTC. It encodes CASSLGKQPEQYF.

V usage is TRBV10-3 and J usage is TRBJ2-2, with TRBD1 matching 7 bases. The V and J ends lost 4 bases and 4 bases, in that order; junction bases with no gene match: 3. This CDR3 contains 14 residues. Per germline, CDR1 ENHRY and CDR2 SYGVKD. The CDR3 loop is CAISGDSFTGELFF. Here the CDR3 DNA reads TGTGCCATCAGTGGGGACAGTTTCACCGGGGAGCTGTTTTTT.

The V gene is TRBV2, the J gene TRBJ2-2; D is ambiguous. There are 14 residues in the CDR3. CDR1 is SNHLY, CDR2 FYNNEI, per germline. With 4 bases removed from V and 5 bases from J, the gap between germline ends came to 11 bases. This chain's CDR3 is CASSGGALTGELFF. In nucleotides, the CDR3 is TGTGCCAGCAGTGGAGGAGCACTGACCGGGGAGCTGTTTTTT.